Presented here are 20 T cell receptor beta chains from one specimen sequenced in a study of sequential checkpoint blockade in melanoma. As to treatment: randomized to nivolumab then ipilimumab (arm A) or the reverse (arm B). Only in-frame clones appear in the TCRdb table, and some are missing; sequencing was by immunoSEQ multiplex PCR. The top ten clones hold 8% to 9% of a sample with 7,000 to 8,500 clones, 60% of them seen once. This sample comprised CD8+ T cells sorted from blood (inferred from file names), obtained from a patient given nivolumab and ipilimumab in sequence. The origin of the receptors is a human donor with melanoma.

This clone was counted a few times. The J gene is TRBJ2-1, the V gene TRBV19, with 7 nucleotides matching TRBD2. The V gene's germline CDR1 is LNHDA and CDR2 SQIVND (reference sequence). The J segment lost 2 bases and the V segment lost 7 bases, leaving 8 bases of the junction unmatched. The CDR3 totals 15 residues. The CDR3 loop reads CASTIAGPTYNEQFF. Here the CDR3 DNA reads TGTGCCAGTACCATAGCGGGTCCAACCTACAATGAGCAGTTCTTC.

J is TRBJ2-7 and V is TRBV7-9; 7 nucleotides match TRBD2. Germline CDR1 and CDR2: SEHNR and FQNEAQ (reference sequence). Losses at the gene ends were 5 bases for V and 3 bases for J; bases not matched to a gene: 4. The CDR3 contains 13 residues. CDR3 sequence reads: CASSRREGYEQYF. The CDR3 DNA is TGTGCCAGCAGCCGCAGGGAGGGCTACGAGCAGTACTTC. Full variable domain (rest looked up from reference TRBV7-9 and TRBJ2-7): DTGVSQNPRHKITKRGQNVTFRCDPISEHNRLYWYRQTLGQGPEFLTYFQNEAQLEKSRLLSDRFSAERPKGSFSTLEIQRTEQGDSAMYLCASSRREGYEQYFGPGTRLTVT.

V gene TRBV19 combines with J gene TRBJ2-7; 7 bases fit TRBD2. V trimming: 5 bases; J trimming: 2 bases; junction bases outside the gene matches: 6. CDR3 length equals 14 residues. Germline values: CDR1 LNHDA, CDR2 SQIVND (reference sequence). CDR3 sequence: CASSPGLDAYEQYF. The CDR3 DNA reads TGTGCCAGTAGTCCAGGACTAGACGCCTACGAGCAGTACTTC.

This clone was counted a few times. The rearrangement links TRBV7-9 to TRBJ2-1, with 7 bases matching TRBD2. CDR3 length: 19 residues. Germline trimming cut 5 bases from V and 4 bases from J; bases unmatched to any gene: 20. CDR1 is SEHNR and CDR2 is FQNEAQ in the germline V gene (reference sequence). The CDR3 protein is CASSPPAGSSGGRYNEQFF. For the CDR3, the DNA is TGTGCCAGCAGCCCCCCTGCTGGTTCTAGCGGAGGTCGGTACAATGAGCAGTTCTTC. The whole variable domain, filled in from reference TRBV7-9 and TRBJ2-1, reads DTGVSQNPRHKITKRGQNVTFRCDPISEHNRLYWYRQTLGQGPEFLTYFQNEAQLEKSRLLSDRFSAERPKGSFSTLEIQRTEQGDSAMYLCASSPPAGSSGGRYNEQFFGPGTRLTVL.

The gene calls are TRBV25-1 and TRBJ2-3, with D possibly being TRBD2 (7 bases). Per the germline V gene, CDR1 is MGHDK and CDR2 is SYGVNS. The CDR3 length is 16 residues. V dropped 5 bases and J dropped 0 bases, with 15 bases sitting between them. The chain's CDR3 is CASSPRGGGSTDTQYF. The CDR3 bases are TGTGCCAGCAGTCCCAGGGGAGGGGGAAGCACAGATACGCAGTATTTT.

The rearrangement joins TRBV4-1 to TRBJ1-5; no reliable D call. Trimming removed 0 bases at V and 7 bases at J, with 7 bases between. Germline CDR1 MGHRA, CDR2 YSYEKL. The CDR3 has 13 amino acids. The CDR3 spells CASSQEKSQPQHF. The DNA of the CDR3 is TGCGCCAGCAGCCAAGAAAAGAGCCAGCCCCAGCATTTT.

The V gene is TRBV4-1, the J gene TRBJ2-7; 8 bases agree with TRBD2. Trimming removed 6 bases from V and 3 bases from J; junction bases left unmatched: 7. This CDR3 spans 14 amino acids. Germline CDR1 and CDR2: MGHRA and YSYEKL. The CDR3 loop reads CASSLLAEDYEQYF. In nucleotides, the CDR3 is TGCGCCAGCAGTCTACTAGCGGAGGACTACGAGCAGTACTTC.

CDR3 in amino acids: CASRSYEQYF. Here the CDR3 DNA reads TGTGCCAGCAGGAGCTACGAGCAGTACTTC. The chain combines TRBV28 with TRBJ2-7; D ambiguous. CDR3 length: 10 residues. The germline CDR1 and CDR2 sequences are MDHEN and SYDVKM. Trimming removed 6 bases at V and 3 bases at J, with 3 bases between.

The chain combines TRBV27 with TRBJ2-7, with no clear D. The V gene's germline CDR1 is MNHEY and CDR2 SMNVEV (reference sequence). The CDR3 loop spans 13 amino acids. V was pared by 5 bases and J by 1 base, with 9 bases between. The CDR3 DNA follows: TGTGCCAGCAGTCCGTTTTCTTCCTACGAGCAGTACTTC. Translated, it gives CASSPFSSYEQYF.

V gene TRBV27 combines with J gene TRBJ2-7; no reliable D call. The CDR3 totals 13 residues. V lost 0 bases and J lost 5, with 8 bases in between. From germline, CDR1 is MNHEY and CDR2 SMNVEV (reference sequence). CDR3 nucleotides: TGTGCCAGCAGTTTATCGGGCACCAACGAGCAGTACTTC. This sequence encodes CASSLSGTNEQYF.

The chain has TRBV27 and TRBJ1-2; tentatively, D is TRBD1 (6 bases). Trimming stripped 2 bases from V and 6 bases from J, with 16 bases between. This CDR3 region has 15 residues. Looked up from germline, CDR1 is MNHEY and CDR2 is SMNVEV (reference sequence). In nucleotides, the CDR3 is TGTGCCAGCAGTTTAAATACAGGGCGATGGGATGGCTACACCTTC. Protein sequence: CASSLNTGRWDGYTF.

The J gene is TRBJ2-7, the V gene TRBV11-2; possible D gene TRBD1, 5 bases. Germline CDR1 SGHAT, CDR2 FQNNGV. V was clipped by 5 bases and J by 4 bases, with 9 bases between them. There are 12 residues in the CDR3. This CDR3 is CASSQTVYEQYF. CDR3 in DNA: TGTGCCAGCAGCCAGACAGTTTACGAGCAGTACTTC.

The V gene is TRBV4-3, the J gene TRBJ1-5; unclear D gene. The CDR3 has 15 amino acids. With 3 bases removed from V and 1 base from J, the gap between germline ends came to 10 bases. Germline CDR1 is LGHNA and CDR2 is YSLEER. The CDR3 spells CASSQTRLSNQPQHF. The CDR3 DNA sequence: TGCGCCAGCAGCCAGACACGACTAAGCAATCAGCCCCAGCATTTT.

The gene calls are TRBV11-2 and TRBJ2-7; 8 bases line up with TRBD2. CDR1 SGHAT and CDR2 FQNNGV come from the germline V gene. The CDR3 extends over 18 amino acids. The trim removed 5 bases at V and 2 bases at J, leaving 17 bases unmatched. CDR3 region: CASSRLFSSSGTTYEQYF. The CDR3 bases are TGTGCCAGCAGCCGTTTGTTCTCGAGTAGCGGGACTACCTACGAGCAGTACTTC. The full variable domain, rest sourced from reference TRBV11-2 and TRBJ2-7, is EAGVAQSPRYKIIEKRQSVAFWCNPISGHATLYWYQQILGQGPKLLIQFQNNGVVDDSQLPKDRFSAERLKGVDSTLKIQPAKLEDSAVYLCASSRLFSSSGTTYEQYFGPGTRLTVT.

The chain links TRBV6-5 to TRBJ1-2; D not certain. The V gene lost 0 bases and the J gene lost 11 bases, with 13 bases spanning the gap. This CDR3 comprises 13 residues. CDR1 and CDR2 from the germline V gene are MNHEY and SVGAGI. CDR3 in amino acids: CASSYSRTLGYTF. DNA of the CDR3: TGTGCCAGCAGTTACTCGCGGACTTTGGGGTACACCTTC.

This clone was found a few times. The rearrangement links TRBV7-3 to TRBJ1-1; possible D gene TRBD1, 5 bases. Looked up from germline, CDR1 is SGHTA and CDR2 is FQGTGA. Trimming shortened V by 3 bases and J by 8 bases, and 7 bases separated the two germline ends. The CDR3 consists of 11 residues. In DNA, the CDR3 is TGTGCCAGCAGCTTTGGACAAGAAGCTTTCTTT. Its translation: CASSFGQEAFF.

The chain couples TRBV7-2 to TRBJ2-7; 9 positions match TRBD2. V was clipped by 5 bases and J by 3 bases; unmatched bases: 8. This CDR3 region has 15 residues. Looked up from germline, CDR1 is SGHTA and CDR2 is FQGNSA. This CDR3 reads CASSPAGGSDYEQYF. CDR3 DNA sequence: TGTGCCAGCAGCCCAGCGGGGGGTTCCGACTACGAGCAGTACTTC.

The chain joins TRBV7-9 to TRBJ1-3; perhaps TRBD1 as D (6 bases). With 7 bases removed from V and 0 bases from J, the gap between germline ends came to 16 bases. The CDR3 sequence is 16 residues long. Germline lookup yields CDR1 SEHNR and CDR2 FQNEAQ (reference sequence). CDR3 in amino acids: CASKNRRGISGNTIYF. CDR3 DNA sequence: TGTGCCAGCAAGAACCGCAGGGGTATCTCTGGAAACACCATATATTTT.

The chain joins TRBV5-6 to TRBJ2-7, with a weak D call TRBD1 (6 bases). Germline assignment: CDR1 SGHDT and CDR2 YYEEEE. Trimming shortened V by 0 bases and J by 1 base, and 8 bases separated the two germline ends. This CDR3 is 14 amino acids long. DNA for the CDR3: TGTGCCAGCAGCTTGGCCGGACAGTCCTACGAGCAGTACTTC. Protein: CASSLAGQSYEQYF.

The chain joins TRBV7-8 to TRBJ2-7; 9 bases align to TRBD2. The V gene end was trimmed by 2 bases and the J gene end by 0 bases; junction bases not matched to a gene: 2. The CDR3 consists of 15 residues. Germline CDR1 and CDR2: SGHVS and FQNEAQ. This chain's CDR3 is CASSLLSGSSYEQYF. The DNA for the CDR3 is TGTGCCAGCAGCTTACTTAGCGGGAGCTCCTACGAGCAGTACTTC.